Listed here are 20 T cell receptor beta chains from one sample, sequenced in a study of blood T cell repertoires in COVID-19. TCRdb keeps only in-frame clones here, not all; method: immunoSEQ multiplex PCR. The sample contains more than 200,000 clones, 90% of which appear only once. Material: peripheral blood. These receptors all stem from a man aged 25-45 years with COVID-19, enrolled during active disease.

This clone has a single count. The chain employs TRBV18 and TRBJ2-5; no firm D call. V was cut by 3 bases and J by 0 bases, with 2 bases left in between. This CDR3 spans 12 amino acids. CDR1 and CDR2 (germline): KGHSH, LQKENI. The chain's CDR3 is CASSPNQETQYF. CDR3 sequence (DNA): TGTGCCAGCTCACCCAACCAAGAGACCCAGTACTTC.

This sequence joins TRBV5-1 and TRBJ2-7; maybe TRBD2 (6 bases). The V gene lost 5 bases and the J gene lost 2 bases, with 17 bases spanning the gap. Germline values: CDR1 SGHRS, CDR2 YFSETQ. This CDR3 region has 15 residues. The CDR3 protein is CASRAGTRTPYEQYF. The CDR3 region has the DNA TGCGCCAGCAGGGCCGGGACTCGAACGCCCTACGAGCAGTACTTC.

The chain couples TRBV25-1 to TRBJ2-1; 8 bases align to TRBD1. V trimming: 4 bases; J trimming: 4 bases; junction bases outside the gene matches: 12. CDR3 length equals 17 residues. From germline, CDR1 is MGHDK and CDR2 SYGVNS. CDR3 sequence reads: CASSAFQGAILYNEQFF. The CDR3, as DNA: TGTGCCAGCAGTGCATTCCAGGGGGCCATCCTATACAATGAGCAGTTCTTC.

This clone has only a few counts. This chain links TRBV5-6 with TRBJ1-1; 7 bases line up with TRBD1. The CDR3 loop spans 15 amino acids. From germline, CDR1 is SGHDT and CDR2 YYEEEE. With 2 bases clipped from V and 1 base from J, the junction kept 5 bases outside the gene matches. The CDR3 coding sequence is TGTGCCAGCAGCTTTTACAGGGGACGGAACACTGAAGCTTTCTTT. This sequence encodes CASSFYRGRNTEAFF. The variable domain in full, with the rest retrieved from reference TRBV5-6 and TRBJ1-1, is DAGVTQSPTHLIKTRGQQVTLRCSPKSGHDTVSWYQQALGQGPQFIFQYYEEEERQRGNFPDRFSGHQFPNYSSELNVNALLLGDSALYLCASSFYRGRNTEAFFGQGTRLTVV.

The chain is built from TRBV4-1 and TRBJ2-5, with D perhaps matching TRBD2 (5 bases). This CDR3 has 12 residues. V was shortened by 6 bases and J by 3 bases, with 8 bases between the two germline ends. Germline CDR1 MGHRA, CDR2 YSYEKL. The DNA for the CDR3 is TGCGCCAGCAGTTTGGGAGAAGAGACCCAGTACTTC. Residues: CASSLGEETQYF.

The chain links TRBV11-2 to TRBJ1-1; 8 positions match TRBD1. The trim removed 5 bases at V and 4 bases at J, leaving 12 bases unmatched. The CDR3 spans 16 residues. CDR1 SGHAT and CDR2 FQNNGV come from the germline V gene. The CDR3 loop is CASSTGQGFMGTEAFF. The CDR3 DNA reads as TGTGCCAGCAGCACCGGACAGGGTTTTATGGGCACTGAAGCTTTCTTT.

The chain joins TRBV18 to TRBJ2-2; 14 nucleotides agree with TRBD2. The germline CDR1 and CDR2 sequences are KGHSH and LQKENI. Trimming at V came to 4 bases and at J to 8 bases, leaving 9 bases not matched to a gene. This CDR3 region has 17 residues. CDR3 protein: CASSLLAGTSGRGELFF. The CDR3, as DNA: TGTGCCAGCTCACTGCTCGCCGGGACTAGCGGGAGAGGGGAGCTGTTTTTT.

The chain employs TRBV7-3 and TRBJ1-1; tentatively, D is TRBD1 (5 bases). The germline V and J ends were trimmed by 3 bases and 3 bases, with 8 bases remaining between them. The CDR3 spans 13 residues. Germline loops: CDR1 SGHTA, CDR2 FQGTGA. As DNA, the CDR3 is TGTGCCAGCAGCTTCGGGGGGGACACTGAAGCTTTCTTT. Translated, it gives CASSFGGDTEAFF. The full variable domain, in which reference TRBV7-3 and TRBJ1-1 provide the parts outside the CDR3, is GAGVSQTPSNKVTEKGKYVELRCDPISGHTALYWYRQSLGQGPEFLIYFQGTGAADDSGLPNDRFFAVRPEGSVSTLKIQRTERGDSAVYLCASSFGGDTEAFFGQGTRLTVV.

The rearrangement joins TRBV13 to TRBJ2-1; possibly TRBD2 for D (6 bases). CDR1 and CDR2 (germline): PRHDT, FYEKMQ (reference sequence). The CDR3 spans 17 residues. The V gene lost 2 bases and the J gene lost 7 bases, with 21 bases spanning the gap. The CDR3 protein is CASSLSSPRELRNEQFF. The DNA of the CDR3 is TGTGCCAGCAGCTTATCGTCACCCCGGGAGCTAAGGAATGAGCAGTTCTTC. Full variable domain (remainder filled in from reference TRBV13 and TRBJ2-1): AAGVIQSPRHLIKEKRETATLKCYPIPRHDTVYWYQQGPGQDPQFLISFYEKMQSDKGSIPDRFSAQQFSDYHSELNMSSLELGDSALYFCASSLSSPRELRNEQFFGPGTRLTVL.

The V and J genes are TRBV7-2 and TRBJ2-1; 11 nucleotides match TRBD2. The CDR3 totals 16 residues. V gave up 1 base and J gave up 5 bases; unmatched junction bases: 4. CDR1 and CDR2 from the germline V gene are SGHTA and FQGNSA. The CDR3 bases are TGTGCCAGCAGCTTAGTTCGGACTAGCGGGCACAATGAGCAGTTCTTC. Residues: CASSLVRTSGHNEQFF.

This clone was detected once. This chain uses TRBV5-6 with TRBJ2-1; perhaps TRBD2 as D (7 bases). Trimming removed 2 bases at V and 6 bases at J, with 21 bases between. Germline V gene data show CDR1 as SGHDT and CDR2 as YYEEEE. This CDR3 contains 17 residues. The DNA for the CDR3 is TGTGCCAGCAGCTTAGGGGGAGGGCCTAAAGTCCCCAATGAGCAGTTCTTC. This translates into CASSLGGGPKVPNEQFF.

The gene calls are TRBV7-2 and TRBJ2-1; D perhaps matches TRBD1 (5 bases). This CDR3 is built from 13 residues. V gave up 3 bases and J gave up 7 bases, with 10 bases separating them. Germline CDR1 reads SGHTA; CDR2 reads FQGNSA. CDR3 sequence reads: CASSLDTQNEQFF. The CDR3 coding sequence is TGTGCCAGCAGCTTGGACACCCAGAATGAGCAGTTCTTC.

This sequence joins TRBV10-2 and TRBJ1-2; D is unclear. The CDR3 is 14 residues long. V shed 0 bases and J shed 4 bases, with 9 bases lying between them. Germline assignment: CDR1 WSHSY and CDR2 SAAADI. This CDR3 reads CASSESRGGYGYTF. Here the CDR3 DNA reads TGCGCCAGCAGTGAGTCTCGTGGCGGCTATGGCTACACCTTC.

The chain recombines TRBV5-1 with TRBJ2-2; D is perhaps TRBD2 (6 bases). Trimming removed 3 bases from V and 6 bases from J, with 15 bases in between. This CDR3 comprises 15 residues. CDR1 is SGHRS and CDR2 is YFSETQ in the germline V gene. CDR3: CASSSRRGIAGELFF. Written as DNA, the CDR3 is TGCGCCAGCAGCTCTCGTCGGGGGATTGCCGGGGAGCTGTTTTTT. Filled out from reference TRBV5-1 and TRBJ2-2, the complete variable domain reads KAGVTQTPRYLIKTRGQQVTLSCSPISGHRSVSWYQQTPGQGLQFLFEYFSETQRNKGNFPGRFSGRQFSNSRSEMNVSTLELGDSALYLCASSSRRGIAGELFFGEGSRLTVL.

This chain links TRBV7-2 with TRBJ1-1; D is undetermined. Germline loops: CDR1 SGHTA, CDR2 FQGNSA. V gave up 0 bases and J gave up 1 base, with 9 bases separating them. This CDR3 has 15 residues. CDR3 sequence: CASSLARYRNTEAFF. In DNA form, the CDR3 reads TGTGCCAGCAGCTTAGCGCGATACAGGAACACTGAAGCTTTCTTT.

The chain is built from TRBV2 and TRBJ2-7; D ambiguous. V was trimmed by 4 bases and J by 3 bases, leaving 4 bases between them. Germline V lookup: CDR1 SNHLY, CDR2 FYNNEI. This CDR3 comprises 11 residues. The CDR3 here is CASSGSYEQYF. CDR3 nucleotides: TGTGCCAGCAGTGGTAGCTACGAGCAGTACTTC.

The chain links TRBV24-1 to TRBJ2-3; D gene unclear. The CDR3 is 11 residues long. V lost 6 bases, J lost 5 bases, and 5 bases lay in between. The germline V gene encodes CDR1 KGHDR and CDR2 SFDVKD. The CDR3 here is CATSNLDTQYF. DNA of the CDR3: TGTGCCACCAGTAACTTAGATACGCAGTATTTT.

The chain is built from TRBV7-2 and TRBJ2-2; TRBD1 is a possible D gene (5 bases). The CDR3 contains 14 residues. Trimming left V 8 bases short and J 6 bases short, with 16 bases between. CDR1 is SGHTA, CDR2 FQGNSA, per germline. The CDR3 sequence: CASRRYVGAGELFF. The CDR3 coding sequence is TGTGCCAGCCGACGTTACGTAGGGGCCGGGGAGCTGTTTTTT.

The rearrangement links TRBV10-3 to TRBJ2-1, with 10 bases identical to TRBD1. CDR3 length: 17 residues. J was trimmed by 6 bases and V by 3 bases; bases with no gene match: 11. Germline V CDR1 and CDR2: ENHRY, SYGVKD. The CDR3, as DNA: TGTGCCATCAGTGATACACCGGGACAGGGGATATTCAATGAGCAGTTCTTC. The encoded protein is CAISDTPGQGIFNEQFF.

The chain carries TRBV6-6 and TRBJ1-5; 10 bases align to TRBD1. The ends lost 6 bases at V and 6 bases at J; junction bases unmatched: 8. Germline V lookup: CDR1 MNHNY, CDR2 SVGAGI (reference sequence). This CDR3 contains 15 residues. The CDR3 DNA is TGTGCCAGCAGCACCGGGACAGGGGTCCGTCAGCCCCAGCATTTT. Residues: CASSTGTGVRQPQHF.